The rows below give T cell receptor beta chains drawn from one sample of a study of blood T cells in healthy people across ages. MiXCR, run by TCRdb on the 5' RACE reads, gives a single entry per CDR3 protein. The table lists fewer than 1.5 million distinct CDR3 sequences, around 42% of them singletons. Sequenced: blood. The source is a woman in her late teens or twenties in good health. Both conserved end residues are part of each CDR3. Each record gives: V gene, J gene, CDR3 protein.

>TRBV5-1|TRBJ2-7
CASSLERGAAYEQYF
>TRBV4-2|TRBJ2-7
CASSQDYEQYF
>TRBV11-2|TRBJ2-5
CASSHWTAVKETQYF
>TRBV14|TRBJ1-2
CASSQDNTRRGYGYTF
>TRBV27|TRBJ1-2
CASTGGNGYTF
>TRBV7-2|TRBJ1-2
CASSDGLGGVSIGYTF
>TRBV27|TRBJ2-7
CASSFNGEYEQYF
>TRBV29-1|TRBJ1-1
CSVEDEGLEAFF
>TRBV7-9|TRBJ2-7
CASSLGYVGSGYEQYF
>TRBV6-6|TRBJ1-1
CASSYSATELPEAFF
>TRBV20-1|TRBJ1-5
CSAKAPGPQHF
>TRBV20-1|TRBJ2-1
CSATGTSGTTNNEQFF
>TRBV19|-
CASTVDEQYF
>TRBV10-3|TRBJ1-2
CAISESVAGDGYTF
>TRBV15|TRBJ2-5
CATSRDVAGVSNEQYF
>TRBV14|TRBJ2-7
CASSRRLGSYEQYF
>TRBV29-1|TRBJ2-5
CSVDEAERVQYF
>TRBV5-6|TRBJ1-2
CASSPQSDWDRDGYTF
>TRBV6-1|TRBJ1-1
CASSDGAGRAEAFF
>TRBV5-1|TRBJ2-1
CASSLAYGGGEQFF
>TRBV20-1|TRBJ1-1
CSALWGADTEAFF
>TRBV20-1|TRBJ2-3
CSARVLAGVADTQYF
>TRBV12-3/TRBV12-4|TRBJ1-2
CASSFGSRTDYGYTF
>TRBV18|TRBJ2-1
CASSPETRVGFF
>TRBV20-1|TRBJ1-1
CSARVGADTEAFF
>TRBV4-1|TRBJ2-1
CASSHSFGLAGLSSYNEQFF
>TRBV6-1|TRBJ2-2
CASSEEFANPNTGELFF
>TRBV7-3|TRBJ1-1
CASSLRVRDRMNTEAFF
>TRBV7-9|TRBJ2-5
CASSLGIDRPQETQYF
>TRBV27|TRBJ1-2
CASSLWQGDYGYTF
>TRBV5-1|TRBJ1-1
CASSFNGEGNTEAFF
>TRBV29-1|TRBJ1-2
CSVEPTPGPCCTF
>TRBV12-3/TRBV12-4|TRBJ2-3
CASSGKGGADTQYF
>TRBV2|TRBJ2-5
CASSPSSWETQYF
>TRBV12-3/TRBV12-4|TRBJ2-4
CASSLLTNGRPGQYF
>TRBV20-1|TRBJ1-2
CSARDYYGYTF
>TRBV4-1|TRBJ2-5
CASSQVGGAETQYF
>TRBV29-1|TRBJ1-2
CSVMGGELVSYGYTF
>TRBV2|-
CASSKLAGGSETQYF
>TRBV7-3|TRBJ2-2
CASSLGQVLTGDTGELFF
>TRBV7-8|TRBJ2-5
CASSLREPKETQYF
>TRBV7-9|TRBJ1-6
CASSIGGGQVASYNSPLHF
>TRBV2|TRBJ2-3
CASSRTRGIGADTQYF
>TRBV7-9|TRBJ2-1
CASSSLRDPSYNEQFF
>TRBV4-1|TRBJ2-1
CASSQDAGVRNEQFF
>TRBV27|TRBJ2-1
CASSLWPTSLSSYNEQFF
>TRBV2|TRBJ2-4
CASSPLIGQGAYEQDF
>TRBV20-1|TRBJ1-6
CSVRAGEIRNSPLHF